Listed below are T cell receptor beta chains from one sample, sequenced in a study of cytomegalovirus exposure and HLA in healthy donors. Assay used: immunoSEQ multiplex PCR; TCRdb lists only in-frame clones, some missing. The sample lists 140,000 or so clones, over 75% seen once, with around 0.54% in the top ten. The sequencing input was PBMCs. These receptors came from a woman in her thirties or forties in good health and CMV-seronegative. The CDR3 runs from the conserved cysteine through the conserved F or W. The D gene is left open where the match is weak. Size values are once, few and many counts, or a class for expanded clones, and some rows have none.

v_gene	j_gene	abundance	d_gene	CDR3nt	CDR3aa
TRBV11-2	TRBJ2-1	-	TRBD1	TGTGCCAGCAGCCCTGGGAGAAGGGGACAGCGAAACAATGAGCAGTTCTTC	CASSPGRRGQRNNEQFF
TRBV5-6	TRBJ2-1	-	-	TGTGCCAGCAGCTTACTAGCCCTCATCAATGAGCAGTTCTTC	CASSLLALINEQFF
TRBV4-1	TRBJ2-3	few	-	TGCGCCAGCAGCCAAGATCCAGGACTCAGCACAGATACGCAGTATTTT	CASSQDPGLSTDTQYF
TRBV7-2	TRBJ2-1	-	-	TGTGCCAGCAGCTTTGCAGCGGGACAAAGCTCCTACAATGAGCAGTTCTTC	CASSFAAGQSSYNEQFF
TRBV7-9	TRBJ2-2	-	TRBD2	TGTGCCAGCAGCCCCCGACTAGCGGGGGATAACACCGGGGAGCTGTTTTTT	CASSPRLAGDNTGELFF
TRBV7-9	TRBJ1-3	-	-	TGTGCCAGCAGCTTAGGGGAGAGGACGGCGGGACACACCATATATTTT	CASSLGERTAGHTIYF
TRBV11-2	TRBJ2-1	-	TRBD1	TGTGCCAGCGGGGGACAGGGCTACAATGAGCAGTTCTTC	CASGGQGYNEQFF
TRBV2	TRBJ1-5	-	-	TGTGCCAGCAGTGACCAGGGCGTTGGGCCCCAGCATTTT	CASSDQGVGPQHF
TRBV6-1	TRBJ2-2	-	-	TGTGCCAGCAGCACCGACACTTACACCGGGGAGCTGTTTTTT	CASSTDTYTGELFF
TRBV6-1	TRBJ2-7	-	TRBD1	TGTGCCAGCAGTGAACAGGGGGCGGAAGGCTACGAGCAGTACTTC	CASSEQGAEGYEQYF
TRBV11-3	TRBJ2-1	-	TRBD2	TGTGCCAGCAGCTCGGAAGCCGGGCGGGGGTACAATGAGCAGTTCTTC	CASSSEAGRGYNEQFF
TRBV28	TRBJ1-4	-	-	TGTGCCAGCAGTCCGGGGGATCTAACCGATGAAAAACTGTTTTTT	CASSPGDLTDEKLFF
TRBV9	TRBJ1-2	-	TRBD1	TGTGCCAGCAGCGTTGACAGGGGATTGGACTATGGCTACACCTTC	CASSVDRGLDYGYTF
TRBV5-1	TRBJ2-5	-	-	TGCGCCAGCAGCTTTGGCCAGGGGAAGGAGACCCAGTACTTC	CASSFGQGKETQYF
TRBV7-9	TRBJ2-5	-	TRBD2	TGTGCCAGCAGCTTAGCAACTAGCGGGGAGACCCAGTACTTC	CASSLATSGETQYF
TRBV6-5	TRBJ2-2	-	-	-	CASSYRTSGAPGSCFF
TRBV9	TRBJ1-6	-	TRBD1	TGTGCCAGCAGCGTAGCCCCCGACAGGGAATCGTCACCCCTCCACTTT	CASSVAPDRESSPLHF
TRBV19	TRBJ2-1	-	-	TGTGCCAGTAAGCAGTTTCTAGCTACCTACAATGAGCAGTTCTTC	CASKQFLATYNEQFF
TRBV5-4	TRBJ2-2	-	-	TGTGCCAGCAGCTTTTCAGCGAACACCGGGGAGCTGTTTTTT	CASSFSANTGELFF
TRBV21-1	TRBJ2-7	-	-	TGTGCCAGCAGCTTAGGGGAGGGCGAGCAGTACTTC	CASSLGEGEQYF
TRBV6-5	TRBJ1-1	-	-	TGTGCCAGCAGTTATCTGGGGGCCCTGAACACTGAAGCTTTCTTT	CASSYLGALNTEAFF
TRBV5-6	TRBJ1-2	few	-	TGTGCCAGCAGCTTCGGGGAAGGTGGCTACACCTTC	CASSFGEGGYTF
TRBV5-1	TRBJ2-7	-	-	TGCGCCAGCAGCTTCATAGCGGGACAGATCTACGAGCAGTACTTC	CASSFIAGQIYEQYF
TRBV27	TRBJ2-3	-	TRBD2	TGTGCCAGCAGCAACTCACTAGCGGAGTTCACAGATACGCAGTATTTT	CASSNSLAEFTDTQYF
TRBV14	TRBJ2-5	-	-	TGTGCCAGCAGCCAAGATCGTGTAAGCCTCCAAGAGACCCAGTACTTC	CASSQDRVSLQETQYF
TRBV9	TRBJ2-3	-	-	TGTGCCAGCAGCCCAAATGAAGGGGTGTCAGATACGCAGTATTTT	CASSPNEGVSDTQYF
TRBV2	TRBJ1-1	-	-	TGTGCCAGCAGAGAACAGGGAAGGGAAGCTTTCTTT	CASREQGREAFF
TRBV29-1	TRBJ1-5	-	TRBD1	TGCAGCGACGTGGGACAGCCACGCAATCAGCCCCAGCATTTT	CSDVGQPRNQPQHF
TRBV27	TRBJ2-1	-	-	TGTGCCAGCACGGGAGAGACCTACAATGAGCAGTTCTTC	CASTGETYNEQFF
TRBV5-8	TRBJ2-7	-	-	TGTGCCAGCAGCTTACGGGATCGGCGCGAGCAGTACTTC	CASSLRDRREQYF
TRBV7-9	TRBJ1-4	-	TRBD1	TGTGCCAGCAGCACAGGGACAGGCGTTAATGAAAAACTGTTTTTT	CASSTGTGVNEKLFF
TRBV5-4	TRBJ1-5	few	-	TGTGCCAGCAGCTTGGCGGGGGACAATCAGCCCCAGCATTTT	CASSLAGDNQPQHF
TRBV27	TRBJ2-6	-	-	TGTGCCAGCAGTTTATTGACAGGACCCTTCTCTGGGGCCAACGTCCTGACTTTC	CASSLLTGPFSGANVLTF
TRBV7-9	TRBJ2-1	-	TRBD2	TGTTCCAGCAGCTTCCTAGCGGGGGCGTACAATGAGCAGTTCTTC	CSSSFLAGAYNEQFF
TRBV5-1	TRBJ1-6	-	TRBD1	TGCGCCAGCAGCTGGACAGGGGTCCCCTCACCCCTCCACTTT	CASSWTGVPSPLHF